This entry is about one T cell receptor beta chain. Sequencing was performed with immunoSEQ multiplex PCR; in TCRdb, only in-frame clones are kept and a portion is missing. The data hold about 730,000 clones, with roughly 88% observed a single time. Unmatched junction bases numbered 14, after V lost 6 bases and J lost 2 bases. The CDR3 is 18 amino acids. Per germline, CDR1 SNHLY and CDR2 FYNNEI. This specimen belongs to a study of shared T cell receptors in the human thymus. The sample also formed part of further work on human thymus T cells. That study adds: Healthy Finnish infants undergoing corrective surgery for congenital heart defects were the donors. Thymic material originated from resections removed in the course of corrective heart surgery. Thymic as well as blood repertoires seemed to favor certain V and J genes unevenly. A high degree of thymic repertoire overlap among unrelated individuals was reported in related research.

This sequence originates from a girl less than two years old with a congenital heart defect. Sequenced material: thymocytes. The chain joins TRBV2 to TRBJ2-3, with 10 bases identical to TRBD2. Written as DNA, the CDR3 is TGTGCCAGCAGCCTTAGCGGGGGGCCACCGAAGATCACAGATACGCAGTATTTT. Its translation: CASSLSGGPPKITDTQYF.